A single sample gave rise to the 12 T cell receptor beta chains below, sequenced in a study of T cell responses to AZD1222 COVID-19 vaccine. Assay: immunoSEQ multiplex PCR; the TCRdb copy retains only in-frame clones and omits some. This table has under 150,000 clones, roughly 92% appearing once. Source: peripheral blood, taken 28 days after the second AZD1222 dose. The receptors were sampled from an adult who received the AZD1222 COVID-19 vaccine.

The chain is built from TRBV6-1 and TRBJ1-2, with D tentatively TRBD1 (5 bases). Germline values: CDR1 MNHNS, CDR2 SASEGT. The CDR3 runs to 15 residues. Trimming took off 3 bases at V and 3 bases at J, with 14 bases between the two ends. CDR3 DNA: TGTGCCAGCAGTGAGGAGGGGTATTGGTACTATGGCTACACCTTC. Its translation is CASSEEGYWYYGYTF.

V is TRBV28 and J is TRBJ1-5; perhaps TRBD1 as D (5 bases). The CDR3 length is 15 residues. Germline CDR1 MDHEN, CDR2 SYDVKM. Trimming took off 3 bases at V and 7 bases at J, with 16 bases between the two ends. In DNA, the CDR3 is TGTGCCAGCAGTTTTTATATTCGGGGGTGGCAGCCCCAGCATTTT. Its protein product is CASSFYIRGWQPQHF.

This rearrangement joins TRBV9 to TRBJ1-2; D uncertain. CDR3 length equals 16 residues. Germline CDR1 and CDR2: SGDLS and YYNGEE. V lost 4 bases and J 8 bases, leaving 24 bases between the germline ends. Written as DNA, the CDR3 is TGTGCCAGCAGCCCACCCTCCAGGCACCCGTTGGGAGGCTACACCTTC. This encodes CASSPPSRHPLGGYTF.

V is TRBV5-4 and J is TRBJ2-1, with 9 bases matching TRBD2. V lost 4 bases, J lost 3 bases, and 8 bases stayed unmatched. This CDR3 has 16 residues. Germline CDR1 and CDR2: SGHNT and YYREEE (reference sequence). The CDR3 spells CASSTPGAGGYNEQFF. In nucleotides, the CDR3 is TGTGCCAGCAGCACCCCTGGAGCGGGAGGCTACAATGAGCAGTTCTTC.

The chain carries TRBV5-6 and TRBJ2-4; 11 nucleotides line up with TRBD2. The V gene's germline CDR1 is SGHDT and CDR2 YYEEEE. This CDR3 is built from 19 residues. V trimming: 1 base; J trimming: 0 bases; junction bases outside the gene matches: 9. The CDR3 DNA reads TGTGCCAGCAGCTTGTTAGCGGGAGGGCACGAACGAGCCAAAAACATTCAGTACTTC. This sequence encodes CASSLLAGGHERAKNIQYF.

The J gene is TRBJ1-2, the V gene TRBV18; D is perhaps TRBD1 (6 bases). Germline CDR1 and CDR2: KGHSH and LQKENI. The CDR3 extends over 12 amino acids. Trimming left V 5 bases short and J 8 bases short, with 12 bases between. The CDR3 loop is CASSAGADGYTF. As DNA, the CDR3 is TGTGCCAGCTCAGCAGGGGCGGACGGCTACACCTTC.

This clone has just one count. The rearrangement uses TRBV29-1 and TRBJ1-2, with TRBD1 matching over 9 bases. Losses at the gene ends were 6 bases for V and 5 bases for J; bases not matched to a gene: 4. The CDR3 is 12 residues long. Germline CDR1 is SQVTM and CDR2 is ANQGSEA. The CDR3 here is CSVLGQGYGYTF. The CDR3 DNA reads TGCAGCGTCCTCGGACAGGGGTATGGCTACACCTTC.

The chain links TRBV5-4 to TRBJ2-1; 8 bases are shared with TRBD2. Germline assignment: CDR1 SGHNT and CDR2 YYREEE (reference sequence). The CDR3 consists of 15 residues. The J segment lost 10 bases and the V segment lost 7 bases, leaving 16 bases of the junction unmatched. The CDR3 loop reads CASGQPGLGGGEQFF. The DNA of the CDR3 is TGTGCCAGCGGCCAGCCGGGACTAGGAGGTGGGGAGCAGTTCTTC.

V gene TRBV25-1 combines with J gene TRBJ1-3; D might be TRBD1 (5 bases). This CDR3 is 16 amino acids long. The germline V and J ends were trimmed by 2 bases and 4 bases, with 15 bases remaining between them. Germline-derived CDR1 and CDR2 are MGHDK and SYGVNS. CDR3 nucleotide sequence: TGTGCCAGCAGTGAACTGACAAGGGGCGGGGGAAACACCATATATTTT. Encoded protein: CASSELTRGGGNTIYF.

The chain uses TRBV15 and TRBJ2-2; 8 nucleotides line up with TRBD2. The CDR3 spans 17 residues. CDR1 and CDR2 (germline): LNHNV, YYDKDF (reference sequence). J lost 4 bases, V lost 0 bases, and 7 bases had no gene match. CDR3 protein: CATSRDSGLAGTGELFF. The CDR3 coding sequence is TGTGCCACCAGCAGAGATTCCGGACTAGCAGGCACCGGGGAGCTGTTTTTT.

V is TRBV10-3 and J is TRBJ2-3; the match to TRBD2 covers 9 bases. The germline V gene has CDR1 ENHRY and CDR2 SYGVKD. The J segment lost 6 bases and the V segment lost 6 bases, leaving 10 bases of the junction unmatched. The CDR3 contains 15 residues. In DNA, the CDR3 is TGTGCCATCAGCTCGAAGGGTCTAGCGGGGGATACGCAGTATTTT. Protein sequence: CAISSKGLAGDTQYF.

This clone showed up just a few times. The same CDR3 arises from other DNA sequences in this sample as well. The chain employs TRBV18 and TRBJ1-1; D is unresolved. Trimming shortened V by 2 bases and J by 0 bases, and 4 bases separated the two germline ends. From germline, CDR1 is KGHSH and CDR2 LQKENI. CDR3 length: 13 amino acids. The DNA for the CDR3 is TGTGCCAGCTCACCAGGTGTGAACACTGAAGCTTTCTTT. It translates to CASSPGVNTEAFF. The full variable domain, completed using reference TRBV18 and TRBJ1-1, is NAGVMQNPRHLVRRRGQEARLRCSPMKGHSHVYWYRQLPEEGLKFMVYLQKENIIDESGMPKERFSAEFPKEGPSILRIQQVVRGDSAAYFCASSPGVNTEAFFGQGTRLTVV.